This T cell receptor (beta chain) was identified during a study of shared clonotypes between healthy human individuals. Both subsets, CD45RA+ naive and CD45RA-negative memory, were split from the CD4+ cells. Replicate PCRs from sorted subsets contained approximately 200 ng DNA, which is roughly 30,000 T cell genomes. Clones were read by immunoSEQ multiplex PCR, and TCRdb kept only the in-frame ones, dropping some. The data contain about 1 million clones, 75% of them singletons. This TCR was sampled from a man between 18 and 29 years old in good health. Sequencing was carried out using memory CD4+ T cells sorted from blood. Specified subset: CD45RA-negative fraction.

This CDR3 is CASSPQDRGTEFF. The CDR3 DNA reads as TGTGCCAGCAGTCCCCAAGATCGGGGAACAGAGTTCTTC. This chain joins TRBV28 and TRBJ2-1; a weak D match, TRBD2 (5 bases). This CDR3 spans 13 amino acids. The germline gives CDR1 MDHEN, CDR2 SYDVKM. V gave up 5 bases and J gave up 14 bases, with 19 bases separating them.